The 3 T cell receptor beta chains below were found in one sample sequenced in a study of Graves' ophthalmopathy and Graves' hyperthyroidism. The TCR beta CDR3 regions underwent amplification from RNA transcripts. HTBI-primed RT-PCR formed the first round, and a multiplex PCR formed the second. TCRdb fed the multiplex PCR reads into MiXCR, producing one record per CDR3 protein. The sample includes about 220,000 distinct CDR3 sequences, 20% to 25% of them seen just once. Material: peripheral blood. These receptors originate from a woman aged 50 to 60 with Graves' ophthalmopathy.

The gene calls are TRBV5-4 and TRBJ2-6, with D perhaps matching TRBD2 (6 bases). CDR1 and CDR2 (germline): SGHNT, YYREEE (reference sequence). CDR3 length equals 17 residues. V dropped 0 bases and J dropped 1 base, with 11 bases sitting between them. CDR3 region: CASSLVADGSGANVLTF. CDR3 coding DNA: TGTGCCAGCAGCTTGGTAGCGGATGGGTCTGGGGCCAACGTCCTGACTTTC.

This clonotype showed up many times. The germline gene is not matched at one end of the junction; a read error may be the cause. This sequence joins TRBV5-1 and TRBJ1-1; D possibly corresponds to TRBD1 (5 bases). Germline loops: CDR1 SGHRS, CDR2 YFSETQ. This CDR3 is 14 amino acids long. The CDR3 region is CASSLGGGNTEAFF. In DNA form, the CDR3 reads TGTGCCAGCAGCTTGGGCGGGGGGAACACTGAAGCTTTCTTT.

This clonotype was detected many times. The chain carries TRBV27 and TRBJ1-5, with a tentative D call TRBD1 (5 bases). This CDR3 is 17 amino acids long. Germline V CDR1 and CDR2: MNHEY, SMNVEV (reference sequence). V gave up 6 bases and J gave up 1 base, with 19 bases separating them. This CDR3 is CASSDAGGVFSNQPQHF. As DNA, the CDR3 is TGTGCCAGCAGCGACGCCGGGGGGGTATTCAGCAATCAGCCCCAGCATTTT.